This T cell receptor beta chain was retrieved from a study of cytomegalovirus exposure and HLA in healthy donors. Here immunoSEQ multiplex PCR was the method, and the copy in TCRdb shows in-frame clones only, minus some. The repertoire holds some 90,000 clones, with around 96% as singletons. Germline CDR1 reads SGDLS; CDR2 reads YYNGEE. The CDR3 length is 19 residues. With V trimmed by 7 bases and J by 3 bases, 16 bases remained unmatched. These donors were members of the approximately 110-subject validation cohort, a group separate from the approximately 670-subject first cohort. Study conclusions and caveats: Among TCR beta chains, those listed as cytomegalovirus-associated numbered about 150. Many donors shared some public TCRs, even though most TCR sequences were rare.

This clone was counted once. Its target is unknown. Input material: PBMCs. The sequence derives from a man between 18 and 29 years old in good health and CMV-seronegative. This chain links TRBV9 with TRBJ2-5, with TRBD2 matching 15 bases. Here the CDR3 reads CASGTPGLAGGAGEETQYF. CDR3 bases: TGTGCCAGCGGCACGCCGGGACTAGCGGGAGGAGCCGGAGAAGAGACCCAGTACTTC.